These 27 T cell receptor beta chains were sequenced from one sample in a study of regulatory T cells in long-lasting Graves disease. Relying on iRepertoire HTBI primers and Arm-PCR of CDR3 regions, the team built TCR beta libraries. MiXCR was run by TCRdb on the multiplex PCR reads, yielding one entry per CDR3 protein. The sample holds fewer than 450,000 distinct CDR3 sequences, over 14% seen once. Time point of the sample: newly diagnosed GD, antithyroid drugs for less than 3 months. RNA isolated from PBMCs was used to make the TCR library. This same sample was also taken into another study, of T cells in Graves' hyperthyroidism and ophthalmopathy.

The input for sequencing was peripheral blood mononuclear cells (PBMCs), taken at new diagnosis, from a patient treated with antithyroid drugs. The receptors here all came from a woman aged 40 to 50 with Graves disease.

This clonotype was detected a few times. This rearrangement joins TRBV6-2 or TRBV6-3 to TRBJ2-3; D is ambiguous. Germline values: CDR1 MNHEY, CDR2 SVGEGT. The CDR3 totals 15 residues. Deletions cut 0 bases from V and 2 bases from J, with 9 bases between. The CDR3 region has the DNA TGTGCCAGCAGTTACTCAATCCAGAACACAGATACGCAGTATTTT. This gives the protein CASSYSIQNTDTQYF.

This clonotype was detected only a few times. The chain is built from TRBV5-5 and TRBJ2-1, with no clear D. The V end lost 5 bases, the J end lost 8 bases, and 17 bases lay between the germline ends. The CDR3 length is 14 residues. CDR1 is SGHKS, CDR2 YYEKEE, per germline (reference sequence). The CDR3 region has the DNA TGTGCCAGCAGTTCATCGGTGGCTCTGGATGAGCAGTTCTTC. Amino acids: CASSSSVALDEQFF.

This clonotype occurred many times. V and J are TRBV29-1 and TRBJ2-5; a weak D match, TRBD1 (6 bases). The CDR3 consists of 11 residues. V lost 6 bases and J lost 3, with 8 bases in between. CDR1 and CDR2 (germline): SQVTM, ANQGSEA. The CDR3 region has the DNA TGCAGCGTAGCAGGGGAAGAGACCCAGTACTTC. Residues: CSVAGEETQYF.

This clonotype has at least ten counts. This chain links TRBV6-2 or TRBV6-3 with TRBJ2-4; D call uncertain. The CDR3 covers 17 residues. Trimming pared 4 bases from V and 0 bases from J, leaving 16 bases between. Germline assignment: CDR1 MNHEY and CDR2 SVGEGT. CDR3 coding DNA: TGTGCCAGCAGTTCACCTACTCGACCCGAAGCCAAAAACATTCAGTACTTC. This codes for CASSSPTRPEAKNIQYF.

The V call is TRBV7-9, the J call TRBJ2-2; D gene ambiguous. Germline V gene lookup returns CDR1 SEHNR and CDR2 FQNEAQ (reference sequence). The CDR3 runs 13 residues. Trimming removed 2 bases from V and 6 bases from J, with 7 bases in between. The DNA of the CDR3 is TGTGCCAGCAGCTTATCCGCGGCCGGGGAGCTGTTTTTT. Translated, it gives CASSLSAAGELFF.

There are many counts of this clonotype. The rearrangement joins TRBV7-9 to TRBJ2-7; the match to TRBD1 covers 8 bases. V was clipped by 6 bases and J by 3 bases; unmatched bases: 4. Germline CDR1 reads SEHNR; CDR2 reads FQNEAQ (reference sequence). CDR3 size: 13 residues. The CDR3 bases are TGTGCCAGCAGACCGGACAGGGTCTACGAGCAGTACTTC. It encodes CASRPDRVYEQYF.

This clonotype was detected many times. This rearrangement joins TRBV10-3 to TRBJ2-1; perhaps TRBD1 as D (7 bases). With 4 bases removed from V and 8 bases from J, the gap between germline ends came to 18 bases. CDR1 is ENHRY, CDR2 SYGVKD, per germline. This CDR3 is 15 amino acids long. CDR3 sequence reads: CAISGGAGGQDEQFF. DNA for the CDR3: TGTGCCATCAGTGGAGGGGCAGGGGGGCAGGATGAGCAGTTCTTC.

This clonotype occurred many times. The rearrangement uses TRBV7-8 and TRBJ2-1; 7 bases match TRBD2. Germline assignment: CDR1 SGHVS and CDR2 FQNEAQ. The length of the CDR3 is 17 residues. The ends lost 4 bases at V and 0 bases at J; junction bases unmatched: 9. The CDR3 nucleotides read TGTGCCAGCAGCTCCCAAGCGGGGTCTAGCTCCTACAATGAGCAGTTCTTC. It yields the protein CASSSQAGSSSYNEQFF. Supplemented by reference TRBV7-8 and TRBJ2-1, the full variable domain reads GAGVSQSPRYKVAKRGQDVALRCDPISGHVSLFWYQQALGQGPEFLTYFQNEAQLDKSGLPSDRFFAERPEGSVSTLKIQRTQQEDSAVYLCASSSQAGSSSYNEQFFGPGTRLTVL.

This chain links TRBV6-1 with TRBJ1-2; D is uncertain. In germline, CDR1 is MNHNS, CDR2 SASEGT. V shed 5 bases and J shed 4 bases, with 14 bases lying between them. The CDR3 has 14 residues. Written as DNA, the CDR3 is TGTGCCAGCAGTCCCCGTCCGGGCGTCTATGGCTACACCTTC. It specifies CASSPRPGVYGYTF.

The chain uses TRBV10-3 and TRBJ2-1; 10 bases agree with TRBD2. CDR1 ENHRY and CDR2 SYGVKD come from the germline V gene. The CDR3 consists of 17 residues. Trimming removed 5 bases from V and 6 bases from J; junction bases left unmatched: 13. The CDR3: CAISPGTSARGVNEQFF. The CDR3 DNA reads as TGTGCCATCAGTCCCGGGACTAGCGCCAGAGGTGTCAATGAGCAGTTCTTC.

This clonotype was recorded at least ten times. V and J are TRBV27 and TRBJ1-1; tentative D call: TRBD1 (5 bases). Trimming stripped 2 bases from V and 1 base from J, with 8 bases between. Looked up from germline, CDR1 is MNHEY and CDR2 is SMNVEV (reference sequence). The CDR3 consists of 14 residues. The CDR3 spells CASSLHTGNTEAFF. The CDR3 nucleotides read TGTGCCAGCAGTTTACACACAGGGAACACTGAAGCTTTCTTT.

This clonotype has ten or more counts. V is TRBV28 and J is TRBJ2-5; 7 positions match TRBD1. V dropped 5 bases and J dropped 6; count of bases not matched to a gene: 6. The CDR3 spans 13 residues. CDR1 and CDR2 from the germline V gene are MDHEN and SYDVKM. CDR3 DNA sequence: TGTGCCAGCAGTGTGGACAGGTCGAAGACCCAGTACTTC. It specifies CASSVDRSKTQYF. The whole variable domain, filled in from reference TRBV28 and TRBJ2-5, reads DVKVTQSSRYLVKRTGEKVFLECVQDMDHENMFWYRQDPGLGLRLIYFSYDVKMKEKGDIPEGYSVSREKKERFSLILESASTNQTSMYLCASSVDRSKTQYFGPGTRLLVL.

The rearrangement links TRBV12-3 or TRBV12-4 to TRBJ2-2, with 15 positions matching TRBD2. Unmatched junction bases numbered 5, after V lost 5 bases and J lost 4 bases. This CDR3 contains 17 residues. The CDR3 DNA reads TGTGCCAGCAGTACCGGACTAGCGGGAGGGCCCACCGGGGAGCTGTTTTTT. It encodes CASSTGLAGGPTGELFF.

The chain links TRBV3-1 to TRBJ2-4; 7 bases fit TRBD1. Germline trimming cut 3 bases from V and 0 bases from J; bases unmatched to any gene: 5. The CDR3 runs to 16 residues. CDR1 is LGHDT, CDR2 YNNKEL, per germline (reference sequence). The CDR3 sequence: CASSHGQALAKNIQYF. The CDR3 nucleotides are TGTGCCAGCAGCCACGGACAGGCCTTAGCCAAAAACATTCAGTACTTC.

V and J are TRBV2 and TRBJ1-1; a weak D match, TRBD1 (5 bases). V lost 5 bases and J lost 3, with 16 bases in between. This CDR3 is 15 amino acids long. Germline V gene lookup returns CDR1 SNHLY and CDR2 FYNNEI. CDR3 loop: CASSPWTPRDTEAFF. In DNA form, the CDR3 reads TGTGCCAGCAGTCCCTGGACACCGAGGGACACTGAAGCTTTCTTT.

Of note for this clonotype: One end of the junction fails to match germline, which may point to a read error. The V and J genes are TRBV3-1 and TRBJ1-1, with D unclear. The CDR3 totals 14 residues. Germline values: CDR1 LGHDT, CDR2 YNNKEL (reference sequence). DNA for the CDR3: TGTGCCAGCAGCCGAGCGGGCTCTCCCACTGAAGCTTACTTT. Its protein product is CASSRAGSPTEAYF.

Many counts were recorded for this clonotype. CDR3 amino acids: CATSDPPGLGERTDTQYF. DNA of the CDR3: TGTGCCACCAGTGACCCCCCCGGGTTGGGGGAGCGTACAGATACGCAGTATTTT. The chain uses TRBV24-1 and TRBJ2-3, with D perhaps assigned TRBD1 or TRBD2 (5 bases each). Germline assignment: CDR1 KGHDR and CDR2 SFDVKD. This CDR3 is 18 amino acids long. V dropped 4 bases and J dropped 3 bases, with 22 bases sitting between them.

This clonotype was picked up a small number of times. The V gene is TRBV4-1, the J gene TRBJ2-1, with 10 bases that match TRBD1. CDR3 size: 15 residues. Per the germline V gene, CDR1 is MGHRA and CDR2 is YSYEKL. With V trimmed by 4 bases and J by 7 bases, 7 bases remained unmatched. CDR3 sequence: CASSPRTGGWNEQFF. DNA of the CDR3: TGCGCCAGCAGCCCCAGGACAGGGGGATGGAATGAGCAGTTCTTC.

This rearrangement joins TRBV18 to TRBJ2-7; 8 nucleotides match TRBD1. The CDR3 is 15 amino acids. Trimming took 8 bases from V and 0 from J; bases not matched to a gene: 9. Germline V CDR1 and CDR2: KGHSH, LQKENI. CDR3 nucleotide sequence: TGTGCCAGCACTTCAACCGGGACAGGCTCCTACGAGCAGTACTTC. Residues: CASTSTGTGSYEQYF.

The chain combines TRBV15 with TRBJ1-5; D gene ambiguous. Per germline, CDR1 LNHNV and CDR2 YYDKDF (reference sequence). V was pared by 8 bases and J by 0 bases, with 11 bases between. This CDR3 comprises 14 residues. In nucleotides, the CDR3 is TGTGCCACCGGAGCGGAGTTTAGCAATCAGCCCCAGCATTTT. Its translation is CATGAEFSNQPQHF.

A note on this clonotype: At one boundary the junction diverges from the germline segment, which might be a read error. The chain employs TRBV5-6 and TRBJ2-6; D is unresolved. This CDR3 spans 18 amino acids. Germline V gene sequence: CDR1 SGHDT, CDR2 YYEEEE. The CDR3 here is CASSQPLHPGPGANVLTF. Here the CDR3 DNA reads TGCGCCAGCAGCCAACCCCTCCACCCTGGGCCTGGGGCCAACGTCCTGACTTTC. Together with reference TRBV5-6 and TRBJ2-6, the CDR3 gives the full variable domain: DAGVTQSPTHLIKTRGQQVTLRCSPKSGHDTVSWYQQALGQGPQFIFQYYEEEERQRGNFPDRFSGHQFPNYSSELNVNALLLGDSALYLCASSQPLHPGPGANVLTFGAGSRLTVL.

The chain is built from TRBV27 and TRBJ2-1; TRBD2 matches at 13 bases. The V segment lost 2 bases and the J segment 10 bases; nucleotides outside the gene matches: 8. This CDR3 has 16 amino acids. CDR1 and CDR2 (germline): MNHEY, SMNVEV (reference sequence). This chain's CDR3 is CASSLIPGLAGWEQFF. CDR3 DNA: TGTGCCAGCAGTTTAATCCCGGGACTAGCGGGATGGGAGCAGTTCTTC.

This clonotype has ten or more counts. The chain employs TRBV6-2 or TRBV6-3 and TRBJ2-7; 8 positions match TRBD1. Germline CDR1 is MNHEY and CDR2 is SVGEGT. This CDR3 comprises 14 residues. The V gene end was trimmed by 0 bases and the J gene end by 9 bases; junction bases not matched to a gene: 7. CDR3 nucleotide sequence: TGTGCCAGCAGTTACTCGATTCAGGGGGCTTGGCAGTACTTC. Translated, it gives CASSYSIQGAWQYF.

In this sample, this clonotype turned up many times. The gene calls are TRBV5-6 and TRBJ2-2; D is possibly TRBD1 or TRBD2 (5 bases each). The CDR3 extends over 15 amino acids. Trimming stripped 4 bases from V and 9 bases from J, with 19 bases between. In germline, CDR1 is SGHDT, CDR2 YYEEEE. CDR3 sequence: CASSLGGLATRELFF. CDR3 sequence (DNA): TGTGCCAGCAGCCTTGGGGGTCTTGCTACCAGGGAGCTGTTTTTT. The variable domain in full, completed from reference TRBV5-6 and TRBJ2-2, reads DAGVTQSPTHLIKTRGQQVTLRCSPKSGHDTVSWYQQALGQGPQFIFQYYEEEERQRGNFPDRFSGHQFPNYSSELNVNALLLGDSALYLCASSLGGLATRELFFGEGSRLTVL.

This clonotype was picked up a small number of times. CDR3 sequence: CATSDAGIEHSNQPQHF. The CDR3 nucleotides read TGTGCCACCAGTGACGCGGGGATTGAGCATAGCAATCAGCCCCAGCATTTT. The rearrangement uses TRBV24-1 and TRBJ1-5, with no clear D. CDR3 size: 17 residues. The V gene lost 4 bases and the J gene lost 0 bases, with 15 bases spanning the gap. Germline V gives CDR1 KGHDR, CDR2 SFDVKD.

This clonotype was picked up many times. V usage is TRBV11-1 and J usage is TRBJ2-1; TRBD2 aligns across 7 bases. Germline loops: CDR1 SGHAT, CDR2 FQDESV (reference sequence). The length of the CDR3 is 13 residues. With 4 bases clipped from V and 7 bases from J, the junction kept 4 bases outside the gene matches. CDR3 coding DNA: TGTGCCAGCAGCTATAACGGGGGGAATGAGCAGTTCTTC. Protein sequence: CASSYNGGNEQFF.

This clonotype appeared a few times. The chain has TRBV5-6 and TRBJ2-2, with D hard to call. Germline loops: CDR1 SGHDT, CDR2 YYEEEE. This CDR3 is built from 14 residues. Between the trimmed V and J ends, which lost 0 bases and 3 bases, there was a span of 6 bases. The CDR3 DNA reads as TGTGCCAGCAGCTTGGCAGGACACACCGGGGAGCTGTTTTTT. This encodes CASSLAGHTGELFF. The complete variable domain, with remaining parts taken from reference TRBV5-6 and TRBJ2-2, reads DAGVTQSPTHLIKTRGQQVTLRCSPKSGHDTVSWYQQALGQGPQFIFQYYEEEERQRGNFPDRFSGHQFPNYSSELNVNALLLGDSALYLCASSLAGHTGELFFGEGSRLTVL.